Each of the 29 T cell receptor beta chains below was sequenced from the same sample in a study of spatial heterogeneity in lung cancer. This sample's time point: blood at routine non-recurrence follow-up after resection. One entry per CDR3 protein, called by TCRdb with MiXCR from the 5' RACE reads. Found here are 35,000 to 45,000 distinct CDR3 sequences, approximately 22% of them singletons; the top ten hold about 7%. Sequencing was performed on PBMCs, taken at follow-up. The receptors come from a female donor with early-stage non-small cell lung cancer.

With regard to this clonotype: A much more abundant neighbour one base away suggests this may be a read error. The chain carries TRBV24-1 and TRBJ2-3, with no clear D. Germline values: CDR1 KGHDR, CDR2 SFDVKD. The ends were cut back, 1 base at V and 2 bases at J, with 3 bases in the middle. The CDR3 is 13 residues long. Here the CDR3 DNA reads TGTGCCACCAGTGATTTCCACACAGATACGCAGTATTTT. Encoded protein: CATSDFHTDTQYF.

The chain uses TRBV27 and TRBJ1-1; D remains unclear. V lost 2 bases and J lost 1, with 5 bases in between. The CDR3 spans 13 residues. Germline V gene lookup returns CDR1 MNHEY and CDR2 SMNVEV (reference sequence). The DNA of the CDR3 is TGTGCCAGCAGTTTAGGTGGGAACACTGAAGCTTTCTTT. Translating gives CASSLGGNTEAFF.

There are a few counts of this clonotype. This rearrangement joins TRBV3-1 to TRBJ2-5, with D tentatively TRBD2 (6 bases). Germline V CDR1 and CDR2: LGHDT, YNNKEL (reference sequence). The length of the CDR3 is 15 residues. Trimming took off 3 bases at V and 2 bases at J, with 13 bases between the two ends. Here the CDR3 reads CASSQGRMLQETQYF. The CDR3 nucleotides read TGTGCCAGCAGCCAGGGGAGGATGTTACAAGAGACCCAGTACTTC.

In this sample, this clonotype turned up a few times. The chain uses TRBV14 and TRBJ2-7; TRBD1 aligns across 8 bases. CDR1 is SGHDN and CDR2 is FVKESK in the germline V gene. The CDR3 contains 14 residues. The V segment lost 3 bases and the J segment 1 base; nucleotides outside the gene matches: 2. The CDR3 reads CASSQDRESYEQYV. In nucleotides, the CDR3 is TGTGCCAGCAGCCAGGACAGGGAATCCTACGAGCAGTACGTC.

At least ten counts were recorded for this clonotype. V is TRBV20-1 and J is TRBJ2-2; TRBD2 matches at 8 bases. Trimming took 2 bases from V and 6 from J; bases not matched to a gene: 8. The length of the CDR3 is 15 residues. CDR1 is DFQATT, CDR2 SNEGSKA, per germline (reference sequence). CDR3 loop: CSARTTSGFAGELFF. CDR3 DNA sequence: TGCAGTGCTAGAACTACTAGCGGCTTTGCCGGGGAGCTGTTTTTT.

This clonotype was counted at least ten times. The V and J genes are TRBV15 and TRBJ1-2, with D unresolved. The CDR3 extends over 13 amino acids. In germline, CDR1 is LNHNV, CDR2 YYDKDF (reference sequence). The V end lost 1 base, the J end lost 7 bases, and 10 bases lay between the germline ends. For the CDR3, the DNA is TGTGCCACCAGCAGAGGACGGAATGGTGGCTACACCTTC. Its protein product is CATSRGRNGGYTF.

This clonotype was observed many times. The CDR3 region is CASSLSIHEQYF. The CDR3 region has the DNA TGTGCCAGCAGTTTAAGCATCCACGAGCAGTACTTC. The chain joins TRBV28 to TRBJ2-7; D is undetermined. Germline V lookup: CDR1 MDHEN, CDR2 SYDVKM. The length of the CDR3 is 12 residues. V dropped 2 bases and J dropped 5 bases, with 7 bases sitting between them.

This clonotype was recorded at least ten times. This chain joins TRBV2 and TRBJ2-5, with 7 bases fitting TRBD2. J lost 5 bases, V lost 7 bases, and 13 bases had no gene match. Germline V gene lookup returns CDR1 SNHLY and CDR2 FYNNEI. The CDR3 is made up of 15 amino acids. The CDR3 protein is CASTFERGLPETQYF. Written as DNA, the CDR3 is TGTGCCAGCACTTTCGAGCGGGGCCTCCCCGAGACCCAGTACTTC.

There are a few counts of this clonotype. The CDR3 nucleotides read TGCAGTGCCGGCCGGGACGGTGACACTGAAGCTTTCTTT. This gives the protein CSAGRDGDTEAFF. The J gene is TRBJ1-1, the V gene TRBV20-1; D possibly corresponds to TRBD1 (5 bases). The CDR3 consists of 13 residues. Germline CDR1 is DFQATT and CDR2 is SNEGSKA (reference sequence). Trimming removed 6 bases at V and 3 bases at J, with 14 bases between.

The V call is TRBV20-1, the J call TRBJ2-1, with 12 bases matching TRBD2. After removal of 2 bases from V and 7 bases from J, the junction contained 6 bases not matched to a gene. This CDR3 region has 15 residues. Per germline, CDR1 DFQATT and CDR2 SNEGSKA (reference sequence). CDR3 region: CSARRTSGRRNEQFF. The CDR3 DNA reads as TGCAGTGCTAGACGCACTAGCGGGAGGAGGAATGAGCAGTTCTTC.

This rearrangement joins TRBV6-6 to TRBJ2-1, with a possible D match to TRBD2 (5 bases). CDR1 is MNHNY and CDR2 is SVGAGI in the germline V gene (reference sequence). V was cut by 2 bases and J by 8 bases, with 10 bases left in between. CDR3 length: 13 residues. CDR3 residues: CASSYPDGDEQFF. CDR3 bases: TGTGCCAGCAGTTACCCGGACGGGGATGAGCAGTTCTTC.

This clonotype was detected only a few times. The chain combines TRBV29-1 with TRBJ1-2; 7 bases are shared with TRBD1. This CDR3 is 13 amino acids long. Trimming took 2 bases from V and 5 from J; bases not matched to a gene: 5. Germline CDR1 is SQVTM and CDR2 is ANQGSEA. CDR3 region: CSVELARGYGYTF. Written as DNA, the CDR3 is TGCAGCGTTGAACTGGCCAGGGGGTATGGCTACACCTTC.

This clonotype was observed at least ten times. The rearrangement joins TRBV9 to TRBJ1-1; D uncertain. Per germline, CDR1 SGDLS and CDR2 YYNGEE. CDR3 length equals 13 residues. Trimming left V 1 base short and J 0 bases short, with 4 bases between. The CDR3 protein is CASSVQMNTEAFF. The CDR3 coding sequence is TGTGCCAGCAGCGTACAAATGAACACTGAAGCTTTCTTT.

In this sample, this clonotype turned up many times. The V and J genes are TRBV6-5 and TRBJ1-1; maybe TRBD1 (6 bases). The germline V and J ends were trimmed by 4 bases and 6 bases, with 18 bases remaining between them. The CDR3 has 15 residues. Germline CDR1 reads MNHEY; CDR2 reads SVGAGI. The CDR3 reads CASSLGGLGGAEAFF. In DNA form, the CDR3 reads TGTGCCAGCAGTTTAGGGGGGCTCGGAGGGGCTGAAGCTTTCTTT.

The V call is TRBV9, the J call TRBJ2-1; a weak D match, TRBD2 (5 bases). V was trimmed by 4 bases and J by 2 bases, leaving 13 bases between them. This CDR3 spans 15 amino acids. From germline, CDR1 is SGDLS and CDR2 YYNGEE. The CDR3 nucleotides read TGTGCCAGCAGCCCGGTGGGAGACGCCTACAATGAGCAGTTCTTC. This gives the protein CASSPVGDAYNEQFF.

The rearrangement uses TRBV6-6 and TRBJ2-2, with 7 nucleotides matching TRBD2. CDR1 and CDR2 (germline): MNHNY, SVGAGI (reference sequence). The CDR3 length is 15 residues. Trimming cost V 6 bases and J 4 bases; bases outside gene matches: 8. The CDR3 here is CASSREPSGTGELFF. In nucleotides, the CDR3 is TGTGCCAGCAGCCGGGAGCCTAGCGGCACCGGGGAGCTGTTTTTT.

As for this clonotype: One end of the junction does not line up with germline, which may come from a read error. The genes are TRBV7-9 and TRBJ2-2; 7 nucleotides line up with TRBD1. The CDR3 extends over 16 amino acids. CDR1 and CDR2 (germline): SEHNR, FQNEAQ (reference sequence). CDR3 sequence (DNA): TGTGCCAGCAGCCCACCGACAGGGCCTAACACCAGGGAGCTGTTTTTT. It is translated as CASSPPTGPNTRELFF.

This clonotype has just a few counts. This sequence joins TRBV12-3 or TRBV12-4 and TRBJ1-6; unclear D gene. The CDR3 spans 13 residues. Trimming stripped 5 bases from V and 6 bases from J, with 8 bases between. In nucleotides, the CDR3 is TGTGCCAGCAGTACCACAGCTAATTCACCCCTCCACTTT. As protein: CASSTTANSPLHF.

As regards this clonotype: At one end, the junction sequence differs from germline, possibly due to a read error. The V call is TRBV20-1, the J call TRBJ1-3; D is unclear. The CDR3 loop spans 15 amino acids. Germline values: CDR1 DFQATT, CDR2 SNEGSKA (reference sequence). In nucleotides, the CDR3 is TGCAATGCTATGGGAGGACGGCGCTCTGGAAACACCATATATTTT. Translating it yields CNAMGGRRSGNTIYF.

This clonotype appeared many times. The chain has TRBV7-9 and TRBJ2-7; D gene ambiguous. CDR3 size: 13 residues. Trimming cost V 3 bases and J 2 bases, with 8 bases left between them. Germline assignment: CDR1 SEHNR and CDR2 FQNEAQ (reference sequence). Written as DNA, the CDR3 is TGTGCCAGCAGCTTGGACGTTACCTACGAGCAGTACTTC. Protein: CASSLDVTYEQYF.

J is TRBJ2-3 and V is TRBV5-1, with D possibly called TRBD1 or TRBD2 (5 bases each). The germline V gene has CDR1 SGHRS and CDR2 YFSETQ. CDR3 length equals 15 residues. Trimming removed 1 base from V and 2 bases from J, with 11 bases in between. This CDR3 reads CASSLTRGVTDTQYF. CDR3 DNA: TGCGCCAGCAGCTTGACTAGGGGCGTCACAGATACGCAGTATTTT.

As for this clonotype: A clone one base away is much larger, so this may be a read error. The CDR3 protein is CASSFSGGYPDTDTQYF. Here the CDR3 DNA reads TGTGCCAGCAGCTTTAGCGGGGGGTACCCGGACACAGATACGCAGTATTTT. The rearrangement links TRBV7-3 to TRBJ2-3, with 10 positions matching TRBD2. Germline lookup yields CDR1 SGHTA and CDR2 FQGTGA. J was trimmed by 2 bases and V by 3 bases; bases with no gene match: 8. This CDR3 contains 17 residues.

The chain has TRBV5-1 and TRBJ2-5, with D uncertain. The germline V gene has CDR1 SGHRS and CDR2 YFSETQ. The V end lost 1 base, the J end lost 5 bases, and 9 bases lay between the germline ends. The CDR3 runs 13 residues. The CDR3 here is CASSLMLGETQYF. CDR3 bases: TGCGCCAGCAGCTTGATGCTGGGCGAGACCCAGTACTTC.

The genes are TRBV12-3 or TRBV12-4 and TRBJ2-1, with TRBD2 identical over 10 bases. The length of the CDR3 is 14 residues. Trimming removed 11 bases from V and 0 bases from J; junction bases left unmatched: 4. CDR3 DNA sequence: TGTGCCGGATCTAGCGGGAGCTCCTACAATGAGCAGTTCTTC. It encodes CAGSSGSSYNEQFF.

The chain is built from TRBV6-5 and TRBJ2-1; D remains ambiguous. V gave up 7 bases and J gave up 4 bases, with 8 bases separating them. The CDR3 runs to 12 residues. Germline CDR1 MNHEY, CDR2 SVGAGI. The CDR3 protein is CASIDAYNEQFF. CDR3 nucleotide sequence: TGTGCCAGCATCGACGCTTACAATGAGCAGTTCTTC.

The chain has TRBV5-1 and TRBJ1-2; 7 nucleotides match TRBD1. The CDR3 is 15 amino acids. With 4 bases clipped from V and 3 bases from J, the junction kept 9 bases outside the gene matches. Germline CDR1 SGHRS, CDR2 YFSETQ. CDR3 in amino acids: CASSPEGAQDYGYTF. In nucleotides, the CDR3 is TGCGCCAGCAGCCCGGAGGGGGCGCAGGACTATGGCTACACCTTC.

The genes are TRBV7-9 and TRBJ2-1, with 8 nucleotides matching TRBD2. CDR1 and CDR2 from the germline V gene are SEHNR and FQNEAQ (reference sequence). V lost 1 base and J lost 4; bases outside the gene matches: 12. CDR3 length: 18 residues. The CDR3 DNA reads as TGTGCCAGCAGCTTAGTCAAGCGATTAGCGGGGATGTACAATGAGCAGTTCTTC. It codes for CASSLVKRLAGMYNEQFF.

The table lists this clonotype with many counts. V gene TRBV5-1 combines with J gene TRBJ1-1, with unresolved D. This CDR3 has 13 amino acids. In germline, CDR1 is SGHRS, CDR2 YFSETQ. V lost 0 bases to trimming and J lost 1 base, with 4 bases between them. The CDR3 loop reads CASSLAENTEAFF. The CDR3 coding sequence is TGCGCCAGCAGCTTGGCGGAGAACACTGAAGCTTTCTTT. Full variable domain (remainder filled in from reference TRBV5-1 and TRBJ1-1): KAGVTQTPRYLIKTRGQQVTLSCSPISGHRSVSWYQQTPGQGLQFLFEYFSETQRNKGNFPGRFSGRQFSNSRSEMNVSTLELGDSALYLCASSLAENTEAFFGQGTRLTVV.

The chain uses TRBV5-5 and TRBJ1-2, with D perhaps TRBD1 (5 bases). V dropped 4 bases and J dropped 3 bases, with 16 bases sitting between them. CDR1 SGHKS and CDR2 YYEKEE come from the germline V gene (reference sequence). The CDR3 is made up of 15 amino acids. The CDR3 nucleotides read TGTGCCAGCAGCCCCGGACTCCAAGGGGACTATGGCTACACCTTC. It is translated as CASSPGLQGDYGYTF.